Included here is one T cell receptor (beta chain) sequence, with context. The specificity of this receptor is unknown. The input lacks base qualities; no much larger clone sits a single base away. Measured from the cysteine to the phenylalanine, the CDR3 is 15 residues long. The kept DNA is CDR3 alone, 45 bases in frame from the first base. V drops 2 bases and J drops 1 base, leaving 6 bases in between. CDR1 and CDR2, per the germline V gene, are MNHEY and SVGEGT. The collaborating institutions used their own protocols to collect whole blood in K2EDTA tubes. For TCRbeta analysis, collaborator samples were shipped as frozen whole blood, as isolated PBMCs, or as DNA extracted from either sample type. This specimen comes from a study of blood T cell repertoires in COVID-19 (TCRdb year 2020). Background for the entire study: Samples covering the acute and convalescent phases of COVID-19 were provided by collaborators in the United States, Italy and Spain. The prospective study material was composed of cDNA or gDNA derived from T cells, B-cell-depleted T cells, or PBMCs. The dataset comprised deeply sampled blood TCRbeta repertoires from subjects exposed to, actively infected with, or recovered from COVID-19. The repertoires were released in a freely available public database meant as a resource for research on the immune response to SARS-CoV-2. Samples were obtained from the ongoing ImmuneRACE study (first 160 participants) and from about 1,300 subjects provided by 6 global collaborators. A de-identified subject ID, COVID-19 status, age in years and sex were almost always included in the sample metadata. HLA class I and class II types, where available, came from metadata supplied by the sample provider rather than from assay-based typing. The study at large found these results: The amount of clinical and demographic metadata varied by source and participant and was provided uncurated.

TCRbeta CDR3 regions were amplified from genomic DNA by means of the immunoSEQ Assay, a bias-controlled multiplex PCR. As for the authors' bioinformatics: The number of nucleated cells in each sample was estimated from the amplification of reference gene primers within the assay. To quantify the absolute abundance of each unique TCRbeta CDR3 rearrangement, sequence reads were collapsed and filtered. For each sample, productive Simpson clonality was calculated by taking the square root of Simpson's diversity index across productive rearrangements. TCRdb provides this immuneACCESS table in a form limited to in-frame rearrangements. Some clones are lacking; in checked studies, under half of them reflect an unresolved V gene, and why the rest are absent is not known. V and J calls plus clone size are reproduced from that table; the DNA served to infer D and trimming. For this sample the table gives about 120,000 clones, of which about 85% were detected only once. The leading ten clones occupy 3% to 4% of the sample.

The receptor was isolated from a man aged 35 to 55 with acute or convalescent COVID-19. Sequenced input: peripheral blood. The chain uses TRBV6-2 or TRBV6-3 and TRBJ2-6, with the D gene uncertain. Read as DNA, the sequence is TGTGCCAGCAGTTACGGCGGTTCTGGGGCCAACGTCCTGACTTTC. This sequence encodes CASSYGGSGANVLTF.